Below, 6 T cell receptor beta chains from the same sample are listed, as sequenced in a study of preoperative IRX-2 immunotherapy in early breast cancer. The table came from immunoSEQ multiplex PCR; TCRdb's copy has only in-frame clones and leaves some out. The sample has around 88,000 clones; 80% to 90% are singletons. Treatment: preoperative locoregional IRX-2 cytokine immunotherapy. The sample in question was tumor tissue, obtained after IRX-2 immunotherapy. The source is a human donor with breast cancer.

This chain links TRBV7-8 with TRBJ2-7, with D tentatively TRBD1 or TRBD2 (5 bases each). V dropped 1 base and J dropped 2 bases, with 12 bases sitting between them. Germline CDR1 and CDR2: SGHVS and FQNEAQ. The CDR3 has 15 amino acids. CDR3 DNA sequence: TGTGCCAGCAGCTTAGGGGCAGGGAGAACCTACGAGCAGTACTTC. It translates to CASSLGAGRTYEQYF.

This rearrangement joins TRBV11-3 to TRBJ1-1; 12 bases line up with TRBD1. The length of the CDR3 is 16 residues. The germline V gene has CDR1 SGHNT and CDR2 YENEEA. V was clipped by 4 bases and J by 0 bases; unmatched bases: 3. This CDR3 reads CASSWGTGGMNTEAFF. The CDR3 nucleotides are TGTGCCAGCAGCTGGGGGACAGGGGGCATGAACACTGAAGCTTTCTTT.

V usage is TRBV12-5 and J usage is TRBJ2-3; no reliable D call. Germline V gives CDR1 LGHNT, CDR2 FRNRAP. The CDR3 length is 12 residues. The CDR3: CASNSFTDTQYF. CDR3 sequence (DNA): TGTGCCAGCAACTCGTTCACAGATACGCAGTATTTT.

Only one count was recorded for this clone. The J gene is TRBJ2-2, the V gene TRBV19; D not resolved. The germline CDR1 and CDR2 sequences are LNHDA and SQIVND (reference sequence). The CDR3 has 15 residues. V lost 4 bases and J 3 bases, leaving 12 bases between the germline ends. The DNA for the CDR3 is TGTGCCAGTAGTACCGACGGTTCTTACACCGGGGAGCTGTTTTTT. Encoded protein: CASSTDGSYTGELFF.

The genes are TRBV10-1 and TRBJ2-3; 7 bases agree with TRBD1. This CDR3 has 14 residues. The V gene's germline CDR1 is WNHNN and CDR2 SYGVQD (reference sequence). V shed 5 bases, J shed 4 bases, and the junction held 6 bases outside the gene matches. This CDR3 reads CASSPRQGPDTQYF. The CDR3 nucleotides read TGCGCCAGCAGTCCGAGACAGGGTCCAGATACGCAGTATTTT.

The chain employs TRBV19 and TRBJ2-2; TRBD2 matches at 8 bases. The junction had 3 bases not matched to a gene; V was cut back by 3 bases and J by 3 bases. CDR3 length: 15 residues. Germline-derived CDR1 and CDR2 are LNHDA and SQIVND (reference sequence). This CDR3 reads CASSMASGYTGELFF. As DNA, the CDR3 is TGTGCCAGTAGTATGGCTAGCGGGTACACCGGGGAGCTGTTTTTT.